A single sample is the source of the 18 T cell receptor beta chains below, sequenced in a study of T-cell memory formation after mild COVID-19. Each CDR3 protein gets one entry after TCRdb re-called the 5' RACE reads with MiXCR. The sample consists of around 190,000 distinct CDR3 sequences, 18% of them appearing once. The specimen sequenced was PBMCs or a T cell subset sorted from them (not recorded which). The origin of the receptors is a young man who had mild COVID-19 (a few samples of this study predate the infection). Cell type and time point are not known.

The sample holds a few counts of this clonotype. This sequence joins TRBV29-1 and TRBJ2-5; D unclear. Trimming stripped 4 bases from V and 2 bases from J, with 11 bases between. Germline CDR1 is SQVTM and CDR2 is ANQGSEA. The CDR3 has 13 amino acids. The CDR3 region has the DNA TGCAGCGTTGGCCCGCTAGGGCAAGAGACCCAGTACTTC. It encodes CSVGPLGQETQYF.

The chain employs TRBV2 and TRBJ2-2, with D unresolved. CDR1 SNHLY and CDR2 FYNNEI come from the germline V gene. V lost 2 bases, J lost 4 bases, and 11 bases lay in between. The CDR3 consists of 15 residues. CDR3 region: CASSEIVGSTGELFF. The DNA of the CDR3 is TGTGCCAGCAGTGAAATAGTTGGCAGCACCGGGGAGCTGTTTTTT.

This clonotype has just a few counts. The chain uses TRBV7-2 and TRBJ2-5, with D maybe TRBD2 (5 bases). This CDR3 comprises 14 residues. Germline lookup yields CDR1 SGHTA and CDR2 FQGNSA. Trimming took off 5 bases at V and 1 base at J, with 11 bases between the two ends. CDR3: CASSARGSQETQYF. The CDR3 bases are TGTGCCAGCAGCGCCCGGGGTTCCCAAGAGACCCAGTACTTC.

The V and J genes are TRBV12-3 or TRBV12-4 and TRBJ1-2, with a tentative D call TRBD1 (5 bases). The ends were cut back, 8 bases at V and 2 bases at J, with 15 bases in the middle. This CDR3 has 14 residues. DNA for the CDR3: TGTGCCAGCCTGACCGCAGGGTTGAACTATGGCTACACCTTC. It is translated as CASLTAGLNYGYTF.

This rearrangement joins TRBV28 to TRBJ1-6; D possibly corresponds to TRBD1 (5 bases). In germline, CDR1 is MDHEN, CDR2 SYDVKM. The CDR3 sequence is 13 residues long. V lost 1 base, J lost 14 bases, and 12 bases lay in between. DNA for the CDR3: TGTGCCAGCAGTTTATTGAGTTGGGGCACCCTCCACTTT. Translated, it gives CASSLLSWGTLHF.

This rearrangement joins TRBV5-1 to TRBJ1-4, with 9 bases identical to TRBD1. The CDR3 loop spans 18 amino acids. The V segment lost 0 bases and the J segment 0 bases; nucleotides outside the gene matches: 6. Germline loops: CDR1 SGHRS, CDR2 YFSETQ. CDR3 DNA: TGCGCCAGCAGCTTGGGGCCGGGACAGGGCGCAACTAATGAAAAACTGTTTTTT. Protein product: CASSLGPGQGATNEKLFF.

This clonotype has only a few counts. The DNA for the CDR3 is TGTGCCAGCAGTTTAGCGGGGAAGACCCAGTACTTC. It translates to CASSLAGKTQYF. The chain combines TRBV12-3 or TRBV12-4 with TRBJ2-5; D is ambiguous. Between the trimmed V and J ends, which lost 0 bases and 6 bases, there was a span of 5 bases. This CDR3 contains 12 residues.

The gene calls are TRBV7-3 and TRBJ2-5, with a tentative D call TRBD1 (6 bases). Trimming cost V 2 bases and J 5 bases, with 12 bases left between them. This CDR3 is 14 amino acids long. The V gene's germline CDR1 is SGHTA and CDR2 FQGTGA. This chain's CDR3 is CASSLGGPEETQYF. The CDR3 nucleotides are TGTGCCAGCAGCTTAGGGGGCCCTGAGGAGACCCAGTACTTC. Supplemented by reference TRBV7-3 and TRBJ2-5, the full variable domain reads GAGVSQTPSNKVTEKGKYVELRCDPISGHTALYWYRQSLGQGPEFLIYFQGTGAADDSGLPNDRFFAVRPEGSVSTLKIQRTERGDSAVYLCASSLGGPEETQYFGPGTRLLVL.

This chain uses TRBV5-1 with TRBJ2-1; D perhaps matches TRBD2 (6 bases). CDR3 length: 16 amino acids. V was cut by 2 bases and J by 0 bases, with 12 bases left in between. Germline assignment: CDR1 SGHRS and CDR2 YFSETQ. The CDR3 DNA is TGCGCCAGCAGCTTTGGGGCGGGACTCTCCTACAATGAGCAGTTCTTC. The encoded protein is CASSFGAGLSYNEQFF.

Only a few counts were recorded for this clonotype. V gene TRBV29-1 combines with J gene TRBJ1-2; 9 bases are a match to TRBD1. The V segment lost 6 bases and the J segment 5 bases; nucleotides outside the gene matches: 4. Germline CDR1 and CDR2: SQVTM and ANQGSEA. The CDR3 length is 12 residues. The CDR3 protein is CSVGTGRYGYTF. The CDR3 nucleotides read TGCAGCGTGGGGACAGGGAGGTATGGCTACACCTTC.

DNA for the CDR3: TGCGCCAGCAGCCCGACGTCGGGTGACGGTACGCAGTATTTT. Translating it yields CASSPTSGDGTQYF. The chain combines TRBV5-1 with TRBJ2-3; D remains ambiguous. In germline, CDR1 is SGHRS, CDR2 YFSETQ. Trimming pared 4 bases from V and 8 bases from J, leaving 17 bases between. The CDR3 totals 14 residues.

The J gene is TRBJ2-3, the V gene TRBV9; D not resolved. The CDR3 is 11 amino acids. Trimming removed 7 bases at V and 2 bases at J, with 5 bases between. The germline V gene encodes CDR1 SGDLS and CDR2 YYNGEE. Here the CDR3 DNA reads TGTGCCAGCGTTCTCACAGATACGCAGTATTTT. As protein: CASVLTDTQYF.

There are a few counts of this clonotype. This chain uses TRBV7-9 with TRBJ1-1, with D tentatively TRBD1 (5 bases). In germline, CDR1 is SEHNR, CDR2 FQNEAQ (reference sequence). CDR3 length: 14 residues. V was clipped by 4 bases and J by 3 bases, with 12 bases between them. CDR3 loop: CASSSAGIYTEAFF. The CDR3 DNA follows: TGTGCCAGCAGCTCCGCAGGGATTTACACTGAAGCTTTCTTT.

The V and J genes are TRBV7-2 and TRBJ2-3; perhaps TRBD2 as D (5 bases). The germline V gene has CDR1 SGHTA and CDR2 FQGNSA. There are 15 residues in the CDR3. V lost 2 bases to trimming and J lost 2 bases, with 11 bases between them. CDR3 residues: CASSLRERYTDTQYF. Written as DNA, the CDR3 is TGTGCCAGCAGCTTAAGGGAGCGGTACACAGATACGCAGTATTTT.

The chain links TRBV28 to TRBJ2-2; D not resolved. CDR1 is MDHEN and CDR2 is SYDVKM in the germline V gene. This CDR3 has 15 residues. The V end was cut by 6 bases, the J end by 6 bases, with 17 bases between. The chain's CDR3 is CASSSFSLLAGELFF. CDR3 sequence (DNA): TGTGCCAGCAGCTCATTTTCCCTCTTGGCCGGGGAGCTGTTTTTT.

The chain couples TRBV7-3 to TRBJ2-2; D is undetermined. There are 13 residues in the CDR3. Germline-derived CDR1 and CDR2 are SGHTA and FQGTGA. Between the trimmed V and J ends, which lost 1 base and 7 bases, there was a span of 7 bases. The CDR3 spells CASSLRGDGELFF. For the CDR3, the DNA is TGTGCCAGCAGCTTAAGAGGCGACGGGGAGCTGTTTTTT.

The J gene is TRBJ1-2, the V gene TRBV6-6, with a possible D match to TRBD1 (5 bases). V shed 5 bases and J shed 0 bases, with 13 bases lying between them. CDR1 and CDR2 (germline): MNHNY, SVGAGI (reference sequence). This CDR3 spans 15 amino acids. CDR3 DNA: TGTGCCAGCAGTCCCGAGACAGTTCCTAACTATGGCTACACCTTC. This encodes CASSPETVPNYGYTF.

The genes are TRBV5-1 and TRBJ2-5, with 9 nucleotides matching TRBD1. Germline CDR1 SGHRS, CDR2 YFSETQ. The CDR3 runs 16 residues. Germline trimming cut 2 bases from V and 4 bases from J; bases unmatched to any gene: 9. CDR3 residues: CASSFGGLGQGETQYF. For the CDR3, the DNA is TGCGCCAGCAGCTTCGGGGGTTTGGGACAGGGAGAGACCCAGTACTTC.